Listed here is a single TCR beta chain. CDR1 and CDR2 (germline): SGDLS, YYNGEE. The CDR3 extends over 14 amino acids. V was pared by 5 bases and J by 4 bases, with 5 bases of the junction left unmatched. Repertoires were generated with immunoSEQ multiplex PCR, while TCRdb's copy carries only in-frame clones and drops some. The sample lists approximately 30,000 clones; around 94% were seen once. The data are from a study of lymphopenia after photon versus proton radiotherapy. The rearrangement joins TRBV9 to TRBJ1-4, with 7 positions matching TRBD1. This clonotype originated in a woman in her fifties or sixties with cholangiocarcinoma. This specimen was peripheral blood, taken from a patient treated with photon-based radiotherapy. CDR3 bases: TGTGCCAGCAGTTCAGGGGGACTTAATGAAAAACTGTTTTTT. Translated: CASSSGGLNEKLFF.